The present T cell receptor beta chain was sequenced within a study of vaccination and CD4 T cells after COVID-19. Indicated treatment: approximately 9-day PBMC culture with coronavirus spike peptide pools or control peptides (ViraFEST assay). Sequenced with the Oncomine TCR Beta short-read assay was DNA taken from cultured CD4+ T cells. TCRdb re-called the PCR reads with MiXCR, one entry per CDR3 protein. The sample lists 14,000 or so distinct CDR3 sequences; just under 65% were seen once. Note on this clonotype: Its antigen is unknown.

Germline loops: CDR1 DFQATT, CDR2 SNEGSKA (reference sequence). Trimming took 0 bases from V and 4 from J, leaving 9 bases between them. The CDR3 is 13 residues long. The chain combines TRBV20-1 with TRBJ1-2; D is unresolved. What was sequenced was CD4+ T cells from blood, cultured in vitro. This TCR derives from a human donor who had recovered from COVID-19. The CDR3 region has the DNA TGCAGTGCTAGAGATCCGACCATCTATGGCTACACCTTC. It encodes CSARDPTIYGYTF.